The rows below give T cell receptor beta chains drawn from one sample of a study of blood T cell repertoires in COVID-19. Assay: immunoSEQ multiplex PCR; the TCRdb copy retains only in-frame clones and omits some. There are around 200,000 clones in the sample; around four fifths occur only once, and 14% lies in the top ten. Sequencing was carried out using peripheral blood. These receptors originate from a man aged 30-40 years with active or convalescent COVID-19. Each CDR3 is given with its conserved first and last residue. The D gene is left open where the match is weak. Clone size is shown for a subset of rows, as once, few, many or a class of expanded clone.

TRBJ1-2 . TRBV30 TRBD1 TGTGCCTGGAGGACAGGGGCAGGAGGAGGCTACACCTTC CAWRTGAGGGYTF
TRBJ1-4 few TRBV9 . TGTGCCAGCAGCGTAGACCCAGGTGCAACTAATGAAAAACTGTTTTTT CASSVDPGATNEKLFF
TRBJ1-1 once TRBV10-3 . TGTGCCATGACGGCAGGGGTGGCCACTGAAGCTTTCTTT CAMTAGVATEAFF
TRBJ1-5 . TRBV7-3 . TGTGCCAGCAGCTTAGATGGGGGGGGTCAGCCCCAGCATTTT CASSLDGGGQPQHF
TRBJ2-1 . TRBV7-9 TRBD2 TGTGCCAGCAGACTAGCGGGGGGTCTGCCGTTCTTC CASRLAGGLPFF
TRBJ2-5 . TRBV6-5 TRBD1 TGTGCCAGCACCAGGGGGCTGCAAGAGACCCAGTACTTC CASTRGLQETQYF
TRBJ2-7 few TRBV3-1/TRBV3-2 . TGTGCCAGCAGCCAAGATCAGGGCGCCTACGAGCAGTACTTC CASSQDQGAYEQYF
TRBJ2-3 . TRBV6-1 TRBD1 TGTGCCAGCAGTGATATTGCGGGGACAGGGGCGGGAGATACGCAGTATTTT CASSDIAGTGAGDTQYF
TRBJ1-1 . TRBV10-3 . TGTGCCATCAGGGCGAGACAAGACGCGAACACTGAAGCTTTCTTT CAIRARQDANTEAFF
TRBJ1-2 . TRBV4-1 . TGCGCCAGCAGCCAAGCGGACAGCCCTAACTATGGCTACACCTTC CASSQADSPNYGYTF
TRBJ2-3 . TRBV15 . TGTGCCACCAGCAGAGATCCGGCAGGCCCCTGGGTCTCAGATACGCAGTATTTT CATSRDPAGPWVSDTQYF
TRBJ1-4 . TRBV28 . TGTGCCAGCATAAACCGGGCAACTAATGAAAAACTGTTTTTT CASINRATNEKLFF
TRBJ1-1 . TRBV9 . TGTGCCAGCAGCGTAGCTCCGGGCAGGGACACTGAAGCTTTCTTT CASSVAPGRDTEAFF
TRBJ1-6 . TRBV6-5 TRBD1 TGTGCCAGCAGTTATTTCGGGACAGATAATTCACCCCTCCACTTT CASSYFGTDNSPLHF
TRBJ2-3 . TRBV6-2/TRBV6-3 . TGTGCCAGCAGTAACAATGGACACCACAGCACAGATACGCAGTATTTT CASSNNGHHSTDTQYF
TRBJ1-2 . TRBV4-1 . TGCGCCAGCAGCCAAGATTCAGGGCGAGTGACCTTC CASSQDSGRVTF
TRBJ1-3 . TRBV18 TRBD1 TGTGCCAGCTCATGGGACAGGGGAGGAAACACCATATATTTT CASSWDRGGNTIYF
TRBJ2-7 . TRBV5-6 . TGTGCCAGCAGCTTTGGCCAGGGAAGCTACGAGCAGTACTTC CASSFGQGSYEQYF
TRBJ2-1 . TRBV3-1/TRBV3-2 . TGTGCCAGCAGCCAACAGGGAGGCACCTACAATGAGCAGTTCTTC CASSQQGGTYNEQFF
TRBJ2-1 . TRBV2 . TGTGCCAGCAGTCTTTACCCCAGGGGCCTTTACAATGAGCAGTTCTTC CASSLYPRGLYNEQFF
TRBJ1-5 . TRBV18 TRBD1 TGTGCCAGCTCACCAACGACAGGGAATGGCAATCAGCCCCAGCATTTT CASSPTTGNGNQPQHF
TRBJ1-2 . TRBV28 TRBD1 TGTGCCAGCAGCAAGCCGGGACAGGGCTATGGCTACACCTTC CASSKPGQGYGYTF
TRBJ1-2 . TRBV20-1 . TGCAGTGGGGTTTCCTCCGGGGGCTACACCTTC CSGVSSGGYTF
TRBJ1-1 . TRBV9 TRBD1 TGTGCCAGCAGCGTAGGTGGGACAGCGAACACTGAAGCTTTCTTT CASSVGGTANTEAFF
TRBJ2-5 once TRBV27 TRBD2 TGTGCCAGCAGTTTTTATGGGCGGGGGGGCGCGACCCAGTACTTC CASSFYGRGGATQYF
TRBJ2-7 once TRBV5-5 TRBD2 TGTGCCAGCAGCTTGGGGCCGGGGGGGTCCTACGAGCAGTACTTC CASSLGPGGSYEQYF
TRBJ1-4 . TRBV5-1 . TGCGCCAGCAGCTTTTTGACAGGCGAAAATGAAAAACTGTTTTTT CASSFLTGENEKLFF
TRBJ2-3 . TRBV3-1/TRBV3-2 . TGTGCCAGCAGCCAAATGGCCACAGATACGCAGTATTTT CASSQMATDTQYF
TRBJ2-5 . TRBV2 TRBD2 TGTGCCAGCAGTTCGCTAGCGGGGGGAGAGACCCAGTACTTC CASSSLAGGETQYF
TRBJ1-3 . TRBV6-5 TRBD1 TGTGCCAGCAGTCTCGACAGGGGGCTTGGAAACACCATATATTTT CASSLDRGLGNTIYF
TRBJ2-3 . TRBV5-1 TRBD1 TGCGCCAGCAGCCCGGACAGGGGCACAGATACGCAGTATTTT CASSPDRGTDTQYF
TRBJ2-7 . TRBV3-1/TRBV3-2 . TGTGCCAGCAGCCAAGCGTGGAGGACCTCCTACGAGCAGTACTTC CASSQAWRTSYEQYF
TRBJ2-5 . TRBV5-1 TRBD1 TGCGCCAGCAGCTTAACAGGGGCTAGCGAGACCCAGTACTTC CASSLTGASETQYF
TRBJ1-1 . TRBV7-9 . TGTGCCAGCAGCTTAGCGCCTATTAACAGCCGACCTGGGGCTTTCTTT CASSLAPINSRPGAFF
TRBJ1-6 . TRBV30 . TGTGCCTGGAGTGTCGGGCAGGGTAATTCACCCCTCCACTTT CAWSVGQGNSPLHF
TRBJ1-1 . TRBV18 . TGTGCCAGCTCACCACCAACGGGCGGGTACACTGAAGCTTTCTTT CASSPPTGGYTEAFF
TRBJ1-1 . TRBV30 TRBD1 TGTGCCTGGAGTCGACAGGGGGGGAACACTGAAGCTTTCTTT CAWSRQGGNTEAFF
TRBJ1-4 . TRBV5-1 TRBD1 TGCGCCAGCAGCTCCCCTCGGACAGGGACTAATGAAAAACTGTTTTTT CASSSPRTGTNEKLFF
TRBJ2-1 . TRBV7-3 TRBD2 TGTGCCAGCAGCCGCGGACTAGCGGGGGGGGACAATGAGCAGTTCTTC CASSRGLAGGDNEQFF
TRBJ1-1 . TRBV5-5 TRBD1 TGTGCCAGCAGCCCTTCCGGGACAGCTAACACTGAAGCTTTCTTT CASSPSGTANTEAFF
TRBJ2-2 . TRBV3-1/TRBV3-2 TRBD1 TGTGCCAGCAGCCGCGGAACAGGGGGCTACACCGGGGAGCTGTTTTTT CASSRGTGGYTGELFF